In this sample, the clone carrying this TCR beta chain turned up once. The sample is drawn from a study of blood T cell repertoires in COVID-19. As for the study in general: Nucleic acid was either cDNA or gDNA, and it came from T cells, B-cell-depleted T cells, or PBMCs.

In the original workflow: For nucleated cells, counts were estimated from reference gene primer amplification. Generated by immunoSEQ multiplex PCR, the TCRdb table keeps only in-frame clones and is missing some. V and J calls and clone size follow that table, whereas D and trimming were derived from the DNA. The sample includes some 250,000 clones, 86% seen only once; the top ten take less than 8%. This receptor was taken from a man aged 60 to 75 with acute or convalescent COVID-19. Specimen: peripheral blood.

The CDR3 coding sequence is TGTGCCAGTAAAAAAAGATGGGGAGGGGAAAAACTGTTTTTT. It encodes CASKKRWGGEKLFF. The chain has TRBV19 and TRBJ1-4; no clear D. From germline, CDR1 is LNHDA and CDR2 SQIVND (reference sequence). The ends were cut back, 7 bases at V and 8 bases at J, with 17 bases in the middle. This CDR3 spans 14 amino acids.